This TCR beta chain was recorded in a study of molecular identifiers for immune sequencing clone quantification. Study results and limitations: Because of identical TCR molecules sharing a barcode, sizes of highly expanded clones could be underestimated. Whereas clones above 20 RNA copies held under 1% of naive-cell molecules, they held over 97% of effector molecules. Spike-in Jurkat TCR RNA from a single cell reportedly registered among approximately 900,000 naive cells.

Germline V gene data show CDR1 as SEHNR and CDR2 as FQNEAQ (reference sequence). This CDR3 is 13 amino acids long. Points on this clonotype: The antigen remains undetermined. An end of the junction differs from the germline gene, which may be a read error.

One entry per CDR3 protein results from TCRdb running MiXCR on the PCR reads. The sample consists of roughly 320,000 distinct CDR3 sequences, under 25% of them appearing once. Sequencing used naive CD8+ T cells from blood, with Jurkat cell RNA spiked in. The subset: FACS-sorted CD8+CD4-CCR7+CD45RA+ naive T cells. This receptor was identified in a human donor in good health. Some libraries in this study had Jurkat cell RNA spiked in. The V call is TRBV7-9, the J call TRBJ1-1, with D unclear. The CDR3 spells CASSPPATTGAFF. The CDR3 DNA sequence: TGTGCCAGCAGCCCCCCAGCCACGACTGGAGCTTTCTTT.